Presented here are 28 T cell receptor beta chains from one specimen sequenced in a study of blood T cell repertoires in COVID-19. The table came from immunoSEQ multiplex PCR; TCRdb's copy has only in-frame clones and leaves some out. The top ten clones hold 15% to 19% of a sample with tens of thousands of clones, about three quarters of them seen once. Sequencing was carried out using peripheral blood. These receptors came from a man older than 75 with acute or convalescent COVID-19.

The chain carries TRBV5-4 and TRBJ2-1, with TRBD2 as a possible D gene (6 bases). V was clipped by 4 bases and J by 10 bases, with 18 bases between them. The CDR3 spans 14 residues. Germline assignment: CDR1 SGHNT and CDR2 YYREEE (reference sequence). The CDR3 DNA reads TGTGCCAGCAGCCGGGAGAATTCGGACGCCGAGCAGTTCTTC. It encodes CASSRENSDAEQFF. Complete variable domain (other parts from reference TRBV5-4 and TRBJ2-1): ETGVTQSPTHLIKTRGQQVTLRCSSQSGHNTVSWYQQALGQGPQFIFQYYREEENGRGNFPPRFSGLQFPNYSSELNVNALELDDSALYLCASSRENSDAEQFFGPGTRLTVL.

This sequence joins TRBV9 and TRBJ2-5; possibly TRBD2 for D (6 bases). Germline V gives CDR1 SGDLS, CDR2 YYNGEE. V was cut by 0 bases and J by 2 bases, with 11 bases left in between. The CDR3 sequence is 15 residues long. CDR3 region: CASSVGSGEQETQYF. CDR3 DNA sequence: TGTGCCAGCAGCGTAGGTTCGGGGGAACAAGAGACCCAGTACTTC.

The chain uses TRBV6-5 and TRBJ2-2; D ambiguous. The CDR3 loop spans 14 amino acids. Deletions cut 6 bases from V and 4 bases from J, with 12 bases between. The germline CDR1 and CDR2 sequences are MNHEY and SVGAGI. This CDR3 reads CASRQIRVTGELFF. In DNA, the CDR3 is TGTGCCAGCAGGCAAATACGGGTCACCGGGGAGCTGTTTTTT.

The rearrangement joins TRBV9 to TRBJ2-1, with D possibly matching TRBD2 (6 bases). There are 13 residues in the CDR3. Between the trimmed V and J ends, which lost 3 bases and 9 bases, there was a span of 13 bases. The germline CDR1 and CDR2 sequences are SGDLS and YYNGEE. The CDR3 reads CASSATSPGEQFF. CDR3 coding DNA: TGTGCCAGCAGCGCGACTAGTCCCGGTGAGCAGTTCTTC. Filled out from reference TRBV9 and TRBJ2-1, the complete variable domain reads DSGVTQTPKHLITATGQRVTLRCSPRSGDLSVYWYQQSLDQGLQFLIQYYNGEERAKGNILERFSAQQFPDLHSELNLSSLELGDSALYFCASSATSPGEQFFGPGTRLTVL.

This clone was found once. The J gene is TRBJ2-3, the V gene TRBV5-1; TRBD1 aligns across 7 bases. This CDR3 has 14 residues. CDR1 and CDR2 (germline): SGHRS, YFSETQ. The V and J ends lost 2 bases and 1 base, in that order; junction bases with no gene match: 1. The CDR3 DNA reads as TGCGCCAGCAGCTTTCAGGGGGGCACAGATACGCAGTATTTT. This encodes CASSFQGGTDTQYF.

CDR3 in amino acids: CASSPGTGGIYGYTF. CDR3 nucleotides: TGTGCCAGCAGCCCCGGGACAGGGGGCATTTATGGCTACACCTTC. The chain carries TRBV3-1 (or the pseudogene TRBV3-2) and TRBJ1-2; 12 bases match TRBD1. The CDR3 has 15 amino acids. Trimming cost V 4 bases and J 5 bases; bases outside gene matches: 5. Germline CDR1 is LGHDT and CDR2 is YNNKEL (reference sequence).

The V call is TRBV18, the J call TRBJ1-4, with TRBD1 identical over 10 bases. CDR3 length: 14 amino acids. The germline V gene has CDR1 KGHSH and CDR2 LQKENI. V dropped 8 bases and J dropped 8; count of bases not matched to a gene: 8. CDR3 amino acids: CASTSGTGAEKLFF. CDR3 coding DNA: TGTGCCAGCACCTCCGGGACAGGGGCCGAAAAACTGTTTTTT.

The rearrangement uses TRBV6-5 and TRBJ2-7; perhaps TRBD1 as D (5 bases). The CDR3 contains 14 residues. Germline V lookup: CDR1 MNHEY, CDR2 SVGAGI. Deletions cut 9 bases from V and 3 bases from J, with 18 bases between. CDR3 sequence (DNA): TGTGCCAGTTGGGAAGGGGATCGGAGCTACGAGCAGTACTTC. This translates into CASWEGDRSYEQYF.

The chain combines TRBV11-3 with TRBJ2-1; 10 positions agree with TRBD2. Germline assignment: CDR1 SGHNT and CDR2 YENEEA. The ends lost 5 bases at V and 6 bases at J; junction bases unmatched: 7. This CDR3 has 15 residues. CDR3 protein: CASSVGTSVVNEQFF. As DNA, the CDR3 is TGTGCCAGCAGCGTGGGGACTAGCGTAGTCAATGAGCAGTTCTTC.

The rearrangement uses TRBV6-6 and TRBJ1-5, with D possibly being TRBD1 (6 bases). CDR1 is MNHNY, CDR2 SVGAGI, per germline (reference sequence). The length of the CDR3 is 15 residues. The ends were cut back, 2 bases at V and 3 bases at J, with 11 bases in the middle. The CDR3 nucleotides are TGTGCCAGCAGTTACGGGGGGGCGTTCAATCAGCCCCAGCATTTT. This gives the protein CASSYGGAFNQPQHF.

The chain employs TRBV6-1 and TRBJ1-5; D gene uncertain. The CDR3 has 12 residues. Germline values: CDR1 MNHNS, CDR2 SASEGT. V was shortened by 3 bases and J by 9 bases, with 9 bases between the two germline ends. DNA of the CDR3: TGTGCCAGCAGTGATCATCCGGGGCCCCAGCATTTT. It specifies CASSDHPGPQHF.

The DNA of the CDR3 is TGTGCCACCAGAGGGCCCCGGACATCGAGCTCCTATAATTCACCCCTCCACTTT. This sequence encodes CATRGPRTSSSYNSPLHF. The chain carries TRBV24-1 and TRBJ1-6; TRBD1 might be the D (5 bases). Trimming took 7 bases from V and 0 from J, leaving 18 bases between them. There are 18 residues in the CDR3. Germline lookup yields CDR1 KGHDR and CDR2 SFDVKD.

This clone was observed once. The chain combines TRBV18 with TRBJ2-1; 9 positions agree with TRBD1. Germline values: CDR1 KGHSH, CDR2 LQKENI. V was clipped by 2 bases and J by 4 bases; unmatched bases: 9. CDR3 size: 17 residues. The CDR3: CASSPTQGAQPYNEQFF. The CDR3 DNA sequence: TGTGCCAGCTCACCAACACAGGGGGCTCAACCTTACAATGAGCAGTTCTTC. Filled out from reference TRBV18 and TRBJ2-1, the complete variable domain reads NAGVMQNPRHLVRRRGQEARLRCSPMKGHSHVYWYRQLPEEGLKFMVYLQKENIIDESGMPKERFSAEFPKEGPSILRIQQVVRGDSAAYFCASSPTQGAQPYNEQFFGPGTRLTVL.

The chain employs TRBV11-2 and TRBJ2-1, with TRBD2 matching 9 bases. After removal of 2 bases from V and 14 bases from J, the junction contained 10 bases not matched to a gene. CDR1 and CDR2 (germline): SGHAT, FQNNGV. This CDR3 has 14 residues. CDR3 coding DNA: TGTGCCAGCAGCTTATCGTATGCGGGAGGGCCCAAGTTCTTC. The encoded protein is CASSLSYAGGPKFF.

The genes are TRBV29-1 and TRBJ1-2; 8 bases line up with TRBD1. This CDR3 has 14 amino acids. CDR1 and CDR2 from the germline V gene are SQVTM and ANQGSEA. After removal of 7 bases from V and 8 bases from J, the junction contained 15 bases not matched to a gene. This chain's CDR3 is CSAPRRQGAVGYTF. The CDR3 DNA reads as TGCAGCGCCCCGCGGAGGCAGGGGGCCGTGGGCTACACCTTC.

Concerning this clone: The sample holds other DNA sequences that translate to the same CDR3. The V and J genes are TRBV28 and TRBJ2-3; TRBD2 might be the D (5 bases). Trimming pared 3 bases from V and 3 bases from J, leaving 10 bases between. Germline values: CDR1 MDHEN, CDR2 SYDVKM. This CDR3 has 14 residues. CDR3 in amino acids: CASSFLSGTDTQYF. CDR3 nucleotide sequence: TGTGCCAGCAGTTTTCTCTCGGGGACAGATACGCAGTATTTT.

The chain has TRBV5-4 and TRBJ1-2; D possibly corresponds to TRBD1 (6 bases). The V and J ends lost 4 bases and 5 bases respectively, with 18 bases between them. Germline CDR1 and CDR2: SGHNT and YYREEE (reference sequence). The CDR3 is 15 residues long. CDR3 residues: CASSPHTPQGYGYTF. CDR3 nucleotides: TGTGCCAGCAGCCCGCACACCCCTCAGGGGTATGGCTACACCTTC. Filled out from reference TRBV5-4 and TRBJ1-2, the complete variable domain reads ETGVTQSPTHLIKTRGQQVTLRCSSQSGHNTVSWYQQALGQGPQFIFQYYREEENGRGNFPPRFSGLQFPNYSSELNVNALELDDSALYLCASSPHTPQGYGYTFGSGTRLTVV.

The J gene is TRBJ1-1, the V gene TRBV10-3; D remains ambiguous. There are 12 residues in the CDR3. Trimming left V 11 bases short and J 0 bases short, with 10 bases between. Germline loops: CDR1 ENHRY, CDR2 SYGVKD. The CDR3 spells CAAAEMNTEAFF. The CDR3 coding sequence is TGTGCCGCCGCAGAAATGAACACTGAAGCTTTCTTT.

The genes are TRBV11-3 and TRBJ1-1, with 11 nucleotides matching TRBD1. Germline-derived CDR1 and CDR2 are SGHNT and YENEEA. V shed 5 bases, J shed 4 bases, and the junction held 9 bases outside the gene matches. This CDR3 has 16 amino acids. The CDR3 region is CASSNSGTGGRTEAFF. CDR3 nucleotide sequence: TGTGCCAGCAGCAATTCCGGGACAGGGGGTCGCACTGAAGCTTTCTTT. Variable domain in full (rest from reference TRBV11-3 and TRBJ1-1): EAGVVQSPRYKIIEKKQPVAFWCNPISGHNTLYWYLQNLGQGPELLIRYENEEAVDDSQLPKDRFSAERLKGVDSTLKIQPAELGDSAVYLCASSNSGTGGRTEAFFGQGTRLTVV.

The rearrangement joins TRBV18 to TRBJ1-5; D may be TRBD1 (5 bases). CDR1 and CDR2 from the germline V gene are KGHSH and LQKENI. The CDR3 sequence is 13 residues long. V gave up 3 bases and J gave up 3 bases, with 6 bases separating them. The CDR3 protein is CASSPTVNQPQHF. The CDR3 DNA reads TGTGCCAGCTCACCGACAGTCAATCAGCCCCAGCATTTT.

V is TRBV5-6 and J is TRBJ1-5; possible D gene TRBD1, 5 bases. The V end was cut by 4 bases, the J end by 4 bases, with 9 bases between. Germline V gene sequence: CDR1 SGHDT, CDR2 YYEEEE. The CDR3 loop spans 13 amino acids. In DNA, the CDR3 is TGTGCCAGCAGCAGGGGTTGGAATCAGCCCCAGCATTTT. Translation gives CASSRGWNQPQHF.

The chain is built from TRBV29-1 and TRBJ2-1; perhaps TRBD2 as D (6 bases). Trimming shortened V by 3 bases and J by 6 bases, and 12 bases separated the two germline ends. The CDR3 has 13 amino acids. Germline CDR1 and CDR2: SQVTM and ANQGSEA. The CDR3 loop reads CSVDRDSPNEQFF. The CDR3 DNA reads as TGCAGCGTTGATAGGGACTCCCCCAATGAGCAGTTCTTC.

This chain links TRBV19 with TRBJ2-1, with 13 bases lining up with TRBD2. Germline assignment: CDR1 LNHDA and CDR2 SQIVND (reference sequence). This CDR3 spans 14 amino acids. V gave up 10 bases and J gave up 7 bases; unmatched junction bases: 7. CDR3 coding DNA: TGTGCCACCCAGGGACTAGCGGGGCCAAATGAGCAGTTCTTC. Protein sequence: CATQGLAGPNEQFF. The complete variable domain, with remaining parts taken from reference TRBV19 and TRBJ2-1, reads DGGITQSPKYLFRKEGQNVTLSCEQNLNHDAMYWYRQDPGQGLRLIYYSQIVNDFQKGDIAEGYSVSREKKESFPLTVTSAQKNPTAFYLCATQGLAGPNEQFFGPGTRLTVL.

The V gene is TRBV5-1, the J gene TRBJ2-7, with D perhaps TRBD2 (7 bases). The germline V and J ends were trimmed by 0 bases and 0 bases, with 10 bases remaining between them. Germline V gene data show CDR1 as SGHRS and CDR2 as YFSETQ. The CDR3 has 15 amino acids. The CDR3 sequence is CASSLAGGASYEQYF. CDR3 in DNA: TGCGCCAGCAGCTTGGCGGGGGGCGCCTCCTACGAGCAGTACTTC.

This sequence joins TRBV7-2 and TRBJ2-7; TRBD2 aligns across 9 bases. This CDR3 comprises 17 residues. J was trimmed by 0 bases and V by 5 bases; bases with no gene match: 11. Germline V CDR1 and CDR2: SGHTA, FQGNSA. The chain's CDR3 is CASSPFGAGGSSYEQYF. Written as DNA, the CDR3 is TGTGCCAGCAGCCCCTTTGGGGCGGGGGGGAGCTCCTACGAGCAGTACTTC.

The rearrangement links TRBV5-6 to TRBJ2-3; maybe TRBD1 (6 bases). The CDR3 is made up of 15 amino acids. V was clipped by 3 bases and J by 5 bases, with 16 bases between them. Germline values: CDR1 SGHDT, CDR2 YYEEEE. Here the CDR3 DNA reads TGTGCCAGCAGCTCCGGACAGCTCGGCGGAGATACGCAGTATTTT. Its protein product is CASSSGQLGGDTQYF.

This chain connects TRBV9 to TRBJ2-3; D gene ambiguous. Germline V CDR1 and CDR2: SGDLS, YYNGEE. V dropped 4 bases and J dropped 0 bases, with 6 bases sitting between them. CDR3 length: 13 residues. The CDR3 is CASSLPSTDTQYF. CDR3 bases: TGTGCCAGCAGCCTCCCTAGCACAGATACGCAGTATTTT.

The J gene is TRBJ2-2, the V gene TRBV7-8; perhaps TRBD2 as D (6 bases). V was trimmed by 0 bases and J by 5 bases, leaving 16 bases between them. Germline CDR1 and CDR2: SGHVS and FQNEAQ. This CDR3 has 17 amino acids. DNA of the CDR3: TGTGCCAGCAGCTTAGCGGCTACAGACCGGGGGACCGGGGAGCTGTTTTTT. It codes for CASSLAATDRGTGELFF.